The next 8 T cell receptor gamma chains were all read from a single sample in a study of gamma-delta chains in newborns, infants, children (dated by TCRdb to between 2017 and 2020). The run used an Illumina MiSeq. In TCRdb, clones were called once more from the public reads by CATT, and rows of identical DNA were later combined. The sample includes several hundred gamma-chain clones, with about 40% observed a single time. The ten largest clones take up 25% to 30% of the sample. The specimen was blood. These receptors came from a child who was a newborn, infant or young child, either healthy, febrile or measles-vaccinated (not recorded which).

This clone rates as large. The J gene is TRGJ1 or TRGJ2, the V gene TRGV8. The germline gives CDR1 VENAVY, CDR2 YDSYNSRV. V was pared by 1 base and J by 7 bases, with 4 bases of the junction left unmatched. The CDR3 consists of 12 residues. The CDR3 nucleotides are TGTGCCACCTGGGATAGCGGATATAAGAAACTCTTT. This translates into CATWDSGYKKLF.

In this sample, this clone is large. Given a much more abundant clone one base away, this may be a read error. The same CDR3 is also encoded by other DNA sequences in this sample. The J gene is TRGJP, the V gene TRGV9. J was trimmed by 4 bases and V by 1 base; bases with no gene match: 1. Germline loops: CDR1 GITISATS, CDR2 ISYDGTV (reference sequence). The CDR3 consists of 16 residues. The CDR3 region is CALWEVQELGKKIKVF. The DNA for the CDR3 is TGTGCCTTGTGGGAGGTACAAGAGTTGGGCAAAAAAATCAAGGTATTT.

CDR3 nucleotide sequence: TGTGCCTTGTGGGAGGTGCGGGTGAAACTCTTT. This sequence encodes CALWEVRVKLF. This chain joins TRGV9 and TRGJ1 or TRGJ2. TCRdb lists no J gene, so it was determined here by aligning the DNA to germline. The CDR3 runs 11 residues. V was clipped by 0 bases and J by 12 bases; unmatched bases: 5. Germline CDR1 reads GITISATS; CDR2 reads ISYDGTV (reference sequence).

This clone is labeled as large. Written as DNA, the CDR3 is TGTGCCTTGTGGGAGGCATCGAATTATTATAAGAAACTCTTT. It yields the protein CALWEASNYYKKLF. This chain connects TRGV9 to TRGJ1 or TRGJ2. Losses at the gene ends were 2 bases for V and 0 bases for J; bases not matched to a gene: 4. CDR1 GITISATS and CDR2 ISYDGTV come from the germline V gene (reference sequence). The length of the CDR3 is 14 residues.

As for this clone: A far more abundant clone sits one base away, making this likely a read error. The chain has TRGV9 and TRGJP. TCRdb does not report a J gene; here it was assigned by matching the DNA to germline references. Looked up from germline, CDR1 is GITISATS and CDR2 is ISYDGTV (reference sequence). CDR3 size: 15 residues. CDR3 sequence: CALWEQELGKKSKVF. CDR3 bases: TGTGCCTTGTGGGAGCAAGAGTTGGGCAAAAAAAGCAAGGTATTT.

The rearrangement joins TRGV2 to TRGJ1 or TRGJ2. The germline CDR1 and CDR2 sequences are EGSNGY and YDSYNSKV. The J segment lost 2 bases and the V segment lost 7 bases, leaving 8 bases of the junction unmatched. This CDR3 contains 13 residues. DNA for the CDR3: TGTGCCACCTGTGACCTGTATTATTATAAGAAACTCTTT. This translates into CATCDLYYYKKLF.

This clone was observed a single time. This may be a read error, as it is one base from a much larger clone. The same CDR3 arises from other DNA sequences in this sample as well. This chain uses TRGV9 with TRGJP. Matching the DNA to germline supplied the J gene, which TCRdb does not give. Germline lookup yields CDR1 GITISATS and CDR2 ISYDGTV (reference sequence). CDR3 size: 17 residues. The CDR3 region is CALWEVIQELGKKIKVF. CDR3 DNA: TGTGCCCTGTGGGAGGTCATCCAAGAGTTGGGCAAAAAAATCAAGGTATTT.

As concerns this clone: This sequence is one base from a far larger clone and is likely a read error. The CDR3 here is CATWDGMGSDWIKTF. The DNA of the CDR3 is TGTGCCACCTGGGACGGGATGGGTAGTGATTGGATCAAGACGTTT. The rearrangement links TRGV2 to TRGJP2. In the absence of a J gene in TCRdb, the DNA was matched to germline to assign it here. Germline CDR1 reads EGSNGY; CDR2 reads YDSYNSKV. CDR3 length equals 15 residues. J lost 3 bases, V lost 0 bases, and 4 bases had no gene match.